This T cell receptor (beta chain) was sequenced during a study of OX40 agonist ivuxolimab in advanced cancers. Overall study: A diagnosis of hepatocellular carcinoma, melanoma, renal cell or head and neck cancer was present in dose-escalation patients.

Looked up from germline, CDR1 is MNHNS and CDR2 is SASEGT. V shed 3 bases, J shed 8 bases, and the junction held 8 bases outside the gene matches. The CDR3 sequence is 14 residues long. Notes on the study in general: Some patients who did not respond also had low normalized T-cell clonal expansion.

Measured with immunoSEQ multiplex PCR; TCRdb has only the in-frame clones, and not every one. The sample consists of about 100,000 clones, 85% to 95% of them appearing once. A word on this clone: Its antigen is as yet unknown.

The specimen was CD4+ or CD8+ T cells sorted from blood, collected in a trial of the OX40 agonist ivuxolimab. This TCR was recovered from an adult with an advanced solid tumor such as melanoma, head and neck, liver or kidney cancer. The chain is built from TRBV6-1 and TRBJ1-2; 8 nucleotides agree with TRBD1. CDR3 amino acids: CASSDPDRVGGYTF. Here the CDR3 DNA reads TGTGCCAGCAGTGACCCGGACAGGGTTGGCGGCTACACCTTC.